Listed below are T cell receptor beta chains from one sample, sequenced in a study of shared T cell receptors in the human thymus. Produced via immunoSEQ multiplex PCR; TCRdb's table is partial and in-frame only. The table shows about 380,000 clones, with approximately 95% occurring only once. What was sequenced was thymocytes. The receptors stem from a human donor. CDR3s include the opening cysteine and the closing phenylalanine or tryptophan. D genes are given only for firm matches. The size field is filled for only some rows; it gives once, few, many or a size class.

d_call,clone_size,j_call,v_call,cdr3_aa,cdr3_nt
-,-,TRBJ2-1,TRBV21-1,CAYAGEQFF,TGTGCCTACGCGGGTGAGCAGTTCTTC
TRBD2,-,TRBJ2-3,TRBV7-6,CASSLTSQLAGGQLSTDTQYF,TGTGCCAGCAGTTTAACATCCCAACTAGCGGGAGGCCAACTTAGCACAGATACGCAGTATTTT
TRBD2,-,TRBJ2-3,TRBV28,CASSSLTSGRASDTQYF,TGTGCCAGCAGTTCCCTGACTAGCGGGAGGGCCTCAGATACGCAGTATTTT
TRBD2,-,TRBJ2-7,TRBV7-9,CASSLGTSGHPSYEQYF,TGTGCCAGCAGCTTAGGGACTAGCGGCCATCCTTCCTACGAGCAGTACTTC
TRBD2,-,TRBJ2-3,TRBV10-3,CAISASEGLAGVSGADTQYF,TGTGCCATCAGTGCCTCTGAAGGACTAGCGGGAGTGAGTGGTGCAGATACGCAGTATTTT
-,-,TRBJ2-5,TRBV9,CASSVDLRRGLETQYF,TGTGCCAGCAGCGTAGATCTCCGCAGAGGGCTGGAGACCCAGTACTTC
-,-,TRBJ2-1,TRBV7-9,CASTPPGEAYNEQFF,TGTGCCAGCACCCCTCCAGGGGAGGCATACAATGAGCAGTTCTTC
TRBD2,-,TRBJ2-1,TRBV12-5,CASGLAPSSGRAWSSYEQFF,TGTGCTAGTGGTTTGGCCCCGTCTAGCGGGAGGGCCTGGTCCAGCTATGAGCAGTTCTTC
-,-,TRBJ2-7,TRBV7-2,CASSVPLSYEQYF,TGTGCCAGCAGCGTACCACTATCCTACGAGCAGTACTTC
TRBD1,-,TRBJ1-3,TRBV4-3,CASSQDRRDRGWLLSGNTIYF,TGCGCCAGCAGCCAAGATCGTCGGGACAGGGGGTGGCTCTTGAGTGGAAACACCATATATTTT
-,-,TRBJ1-2,TRBV7-9,CASSLGTLGHGNYGYTF,TGTGCCAGCAGCTTAGGGACCTTGGGACACGGTAACTATGGCTACACCTTC
-,-,TRBJ2-3,TRBV5-4,CASSFGRDTQYF,TGTGCCAGCAGCTTCGGGCGAGATACGCAGTATTTT
TRBD2,once,TRBJ2-5,TRBV7-2,CASVAGDLEETQYF,TGTGCCAGCGTAGCGGGGGACCTCGAAGAGACCCAGTACTTC
-,-,TRBJ2-7,TRBV5-1,CASSLEHPRREKGYEQYF,TGCGCCAGCAGCTTGGAACATCCGCGCAGGGAGAAGGGTTACGAGCAGTACTTC
-,-,TRBJ2-2,TRBV11-1,CASSSRETGELFF,TGTGCCAGCAGCTCTCGGGAGACCGGGGAGCTGTTTTTT
-,-,TRBJ2-7,TRBV27,CASSLLGPGEQYF,TGTGCCAGCAGTTTGTTGGGGCCGGGAGAGCAGTACTTC
-,-,TRBJ2-3,TRBV7-9,CASSLGGRPADTQYF,TGTGCCAGCAGCTTAGGCGGCAGACCGGCAGATACGCAGTATTTT
TRBD2,-,TRBJ2-2,TRBV5-1,CASSPGTSGRANTGELFF,TGCGCCAGCAGCCCTGGGACTAGCGGGAGGGCGAACACCGGGGAGCTGTTTTTT
-,-,TRBJ2-3,TRBV5-6,CASSLSTDTQYF,TGTGCCAGCAGCTTAAGCACAGATACGCAGTATTTT
-,-,TRBJ2-2,TRBV15,CATSRDLGGGDTGELFF,TGTGCCACCAGCAGAGATCTCGGAGGAGGGGACACCGGGGAGCTGTTTTTT
-,-,TRBJ2-7,TRBV5-4,CASSPRIEQYF,TGTGCCAGCAGCCCTCGGATCGAGCAGTACTTC
TRBD1,-,TRBJ1-1,TRBV7-4,CASSLSPGQGAMNTEAFF,TGTGCCAGCAGCTTAAGTCCGGGACAGGGGGCTATGAACACTGAAGCTTTCTTT
-,-,TRBJ2-5,TRBV14,CASSQDGLGKPQPQETQYF,TGTGCCAGCAGCCAAGATGGGCTCGGGAAGCCGCAACCACAAGAGACCCAGTACTTC